The clone carrying this T cell receptor (beta chain) has just a few counts. The antigen remains unidentified. Germline loops: CDR1 LGHNA, CDR2 YNFKEQ. V lost 0 bases, J lost 9 bases, and 8 bases stayed unmatched. The CDR3 has 16 residues. Constant-region reverse primers amplified full-length variable regions, followed by semi-nested Nested Universal Primer A PCR. MiXCR, run by TCRdb on the 5' RACE reads, gives a single entry per CDR3 protein. The profile covers about 62,000 distinct CDR3 sequences, with almost 30% appearing a single time and roughly 2.5% taken by the ten largest. Naive CD4+ T cells were purified with Tregs depleted by CD25. Notes on the study in general: Greatest tumor Treg TCR overlap was with tumor naive CD4+ cells. Whole repertoires were not studied in the larger cohort, only one V-J beta rearrangement.

The source is a female donor with breast cancer. The sequencing sample was made of tumor-infiltrating naive CD4+ T cells sorted from the breast tumor. Specified subset: naive CD4+ T cells, CD4+CD45RA+CD25-. The chain couples TRBV4-2 to TRBJ2-4, with TRBD2 matching 10 bases. The CDR3 region is CASSQETSGNGRIQYF. For the CDR3, the DNA is TGTGCCAGCAGCCAAGAAACTAGCGGGAATGGGCGCATTCAGTACTTC.